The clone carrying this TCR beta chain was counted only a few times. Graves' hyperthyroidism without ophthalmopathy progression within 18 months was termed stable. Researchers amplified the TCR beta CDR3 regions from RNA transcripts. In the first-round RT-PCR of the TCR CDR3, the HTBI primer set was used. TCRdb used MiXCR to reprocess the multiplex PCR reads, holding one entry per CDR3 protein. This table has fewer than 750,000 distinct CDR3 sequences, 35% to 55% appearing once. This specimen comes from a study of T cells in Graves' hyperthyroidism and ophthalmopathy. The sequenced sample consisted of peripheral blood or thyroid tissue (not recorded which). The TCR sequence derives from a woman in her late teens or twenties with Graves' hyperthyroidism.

This chain's CDR3 is CASMDRNGWVNTGELFF. CDR3 sequence (DNA): TGTGCCAGTATGGATCGTAACGGATGGGTAAACACCGGGGAGCTGTTTTTT. The rearrangement uses TRBV19 and TRBJ2-2; D unclear. This CDR3 region has 17 residues. Germline loops: CDR1 LNHDA, CDR2 SQIVND (reference sequence). V lost 7 bases, J lost 2 bases, and 20 bases lay in between.